A selection of T cell receptor beta chains follows, all from one sample in a study of blood T cell repertoires in COVID-19. Generated by immunoSEQ multiplex PCR, the TCRdb table keeps only in-frame clones and is missing some. The sample yields roughly 290,000 clones, approximately 85% seen once. The material sequenced was PBMCs or T cells enriched from blood (not recorded which). The receptor source for this set is a woman between 25 and 40 years old who had recovered from COVID-19. CDR3s include the opening cysteine and the closing phenylalanine or tryptophan. D genes are given only for firm matches.

d_gene	v_gene	j_gene	CDR3aa
TRBD1	TRBV11-2	TRBJ2-7	CASSSLRQGPREQYF
-	TRBV5-1	TRBJ1-1	CASSSGEVNTEAFF
TRBD1	TRBV27	TRBJ1-6	CASRAGTGVNSPLHF
TRBD1	TRBV3-1/TRBV3-2	TRBJ1-6	CASSRGTEGSPLHF
TRBD2	TRBV3-1/TRBV3-2	TRBJ2-3	CASSQVSGGAPDTQYF
-	TRBV6-5	TRBJ1-4	CASSYREKLFF
TRBD1	TRBV19	TRBJ1-6	CASKIGGTGNSPLHF
TRBD1	TRBV5-1	TRBJ2-5	CASSPDRAETQYF
-	TRBV3-1/TRBV3-2	TRBJ2-3	CASSQDRGNSTDTQYF
TRBD1	TRBV4-2	TRBJ1-4	CASSQDPFGTGLEKLFF
TRBD1	TRBV5-4	TRBJ1-5	CASSGAGGSNQPQHF
TRBD2	TRBV2	TRBJ2-3	CASSSSGGLSDTQYF
-	TRBV12-3/TRBV12-4	TRBJ1-1	CASRIQGYTEAFF
TRBD2	TRBV7-9	TRBJ2-1	CASNALAGGRLGEQFF
TRBD2	TRBV24-1	TRBJ2-1	CATSDRTRGNEQFF
-	TRBV28	TRBJ2-7	CASSPSSYEQYF
-	TRBV6-5	TRBJ1-5	CASKEGTYSNQPQHF
-	TRBV11-2	TRBJ1-2	CASSSIRVPFNYGYTF
TRBD2	TRBV30	TRBJ2-3	CAWRIAGLATQYF
-	TRBV7-9	TRBJ1-1	CASSLIGRKNTEAFF
-	TRBV5-1	TRBJ1-6	CASSLARTWNSPLHF
-	TRBV3-1/TRBV3-2	TRBJ2-4	CASSQGPGAKNIQYF
-	TRBV5-1	TRBJ2-7	CASSFSGVNSYEQYF
-	TRBV5-1	TRBJ2-1	CAARRLPSYNEQFF
-	TRBV2	TRBJ2-5	CASSSTGSSQETQYF
TRBD1	TRBV10-3	TRBJ2-7	CAISDPDRGFSSYEQYF
TRBD2	TRBV12-3/TRBV12-4	TRBJ2-7	CASSLIGGEQYF
TRBD1	TRBV18	TRBJ2-1	CASSPPVGTASYNEQFF
TRBD1	TRBV28	TRBJ1-1	CASMRNQGEAFF
-	TRBV30	TRBJ1-3	CAWSGGGLPGNTIYF
-	TRBV6-2/TRBV6-3	TRBJ1-6	CASSYSTHPLEDSPLHF
-	TRBV5-6	TRBJ1-2	CASSLWILLTIYGYTF
-	TRBV3-1/TRBV3-2	TRBJ2-3	CASSPGVSNEDTQYF
-	TRBV5-1	TRBJ1-1	CASSSNAGFMNTEAFF
-	TRBV10-3	TRBJ1-2	CAISDRPQADGYTF
TRBD2	TRBV6-1	TRBJ2-7	CASSEELGGYEQYF
-	TRBV7-9	TRBJ2-7	CASSAYGESTYEQYF
-	TRBV2	TRBJ1-1	CASTLPVGRAMNTEAFF
-	TRBV12-5	TRBJ1-5	CASGLVQVGAPQHF
-	TRBV18	TRBJ2-7	CASSPRSAFSDDEQYF
TRBD1	TRBV5-6	TRBJ2-7	CASSLGTGASSYEQYF
-	TRBV7-8	TRBJ2-3	CASSLPGQWSYTDTQYF
-	TRBV7-7	TRBJ2-3	CASSLAGRTDTQYF